This TCR beta chain was captured in a study of T-cell memory formation after mild COVID-19. General study points: Specificity for SARS-CoV-2 was not confirmed among the second-wave clones peaking on day 37. Mainly CM and EM harbored the contracting CD4+ clones; mainly EMRA harbored the CD8+ ones.

TCRdb used MiXCR to reprocess the 5' RACE reads, holding one entry per CDR3 protein. This sample carries about half a million distinct CDR3 sequences, approximately 18% of them seen once, and the ten largest clones take around 12%. CDR1 and CDR2 from the germline V gene are PRHDT and FYEKMQ (reference sequence). The CDR3 sequence is 16 residues long. V shed 5 bases, J shed 7 bases, and the junction held 13 bases outside the gene matches. Regarding this clonotype: Its target is unknown.

This receptor was taken from an adult woman who had mild COVID-19 (a few samples of this study predate the infection). Cell type and time point are not known. Sequenced input: PBMCs or a T cell subset sorted from them (not recorded which). The chain carries TRBV13 and TRBJ1-4, with 7 bases fitting TRBD1. This chain's CDR3 is CASSPGEGANGEKLFF. The CDR3, as DNA: TGTGCCAGCAGCCCTGGGGAGGGGGCGAACGGTGAAAAACTGTTTTTT.